Listed here is a single T cell receptor (beta chain). This receptor's antigen is unknown. No much larger clone exists at a distance of one base, and base qualities are not known. This sample is drawn from a study of T cells after somatic rescue of genetic block (TCRdb year 2020). Looking at the study overall: What the study looked at was long-term robustness, specifically in a T-cell system that came about through somatic rescue of a genetic block in T-cell development.

According to the germline V gene (reference sequence), CDR1 reads MNHEY and CDR2 reads SMNVEV. The CDR3 contains 14 residues, cysteine and phenylalanine counted. Solely the CDR3 DNA is kept, with 42 bases framed from the first base. Trimming at the junction amounts to 3 bases on V and 3 bases on J, and the germline ends lie 10 bases apart. The library was built by means of the immunoSEQ multiplex PCR assay. TCRdb stores this immuneACCESS table with in-frame sequences only. Part of the clones is absent; in the studies checked, under half of the shortfall reflects unresolved V genes, and no reason is known for the rest. The sample includes roughly 11,000 clones, with nearly 80% observed a single time. The ten largest clonotypes hold around 7.9% of the sample.

Sequencing was done on a sample of peripheral blood mononuclear cells (PBMCs). The chain links TRBV27 with TRBJ2-3; too little of a D gene remains to name it. This receptor was obtained from a boy under 18. The CDR3 region: CASSFVGRTDTQYF. The DNA is as follows: TGTGCCAGCAGTTTTGTCGGTCGGACAGATACGCAGTATTTT.